This T cell receptor beta chain was observed in a study of blood T cell repertoires in COVID-19. Study background: The samples span acute and convalescent COVID-19 from the United States, Italy and Spain.

V was trimmed by 1 base and J by 5 bases, leaving 8 bases between them. CDR3 size: 13 residues. Germline V gene data show CDR1 as LGHNT and CDR2 as FRNRAP. Source study methods: Cell counts per sample came from amplifying reference gene primers. The method was immunoSEQ multiplex PCR; TCRdb's version includes in-frame clones alone and lacks a portion of them. For V, J and clone size, that table is used; D and trimming come from the DNA. The sample has around 250,000 clones; around four fifths are singletons. This sequence originates from a man aged 35 to 55 with active or convalescent COVID-19. What was sequenced was peripheral blood. The chain recombines TRBV12-5 with TRBJ2-5; possibly TRBD1 for D (5 bases). CDR3 coding DNA: TGTGCTAGTGGTTTGGGGGGCGGCGAGACCCAGTACTTC. Its translation is CASGLGGGETQYF.